This TCR beta chain was observed in a study of blood T cell repertoires in COVID-19. Trimming stripped 7 bases from V and 3 bases from J, with 19 bases between. The germline CDR1 and CDR2 sequences are SGHRS and YFSETQ. The CDR3 length is 16 residues. This clone appeared a single time. The protocol was immunoSEQ multiplex PCR, while the TCRdb copy is restricted to in-frame clones and leaves out a portion. The data hold some 14,000 clones, with around 89% observed a single time. This TCR was recovered from a human donor with active COVID-19. The donor label of this sample is uncertain. The chain is built from TRBV5-1 and TRBJ1-4; D not resolved. The sequenced sample consisted of peripheral blood. The DNA for the CDR3 is TGCGCCAGCTGGAGGGAGCCGGGCGCGGCTAATGAAAAACTGTTTTTT. Its protein product is CASWREPGAANEKLFF. The entire variable domain, with the rest obtained from reference TRBV5-1 and TRBJ1-4, is as follows: KAGVTQTPRYLIKTRGQQVTLSCSPISGHRSVSWYQQTPGQGLQFLFEYFSETQRNKGNFPGRFSGRQFSNSRSEMNVSTLELGDSALYLCASWREPGAANEKLFFGSGTQLSVL.